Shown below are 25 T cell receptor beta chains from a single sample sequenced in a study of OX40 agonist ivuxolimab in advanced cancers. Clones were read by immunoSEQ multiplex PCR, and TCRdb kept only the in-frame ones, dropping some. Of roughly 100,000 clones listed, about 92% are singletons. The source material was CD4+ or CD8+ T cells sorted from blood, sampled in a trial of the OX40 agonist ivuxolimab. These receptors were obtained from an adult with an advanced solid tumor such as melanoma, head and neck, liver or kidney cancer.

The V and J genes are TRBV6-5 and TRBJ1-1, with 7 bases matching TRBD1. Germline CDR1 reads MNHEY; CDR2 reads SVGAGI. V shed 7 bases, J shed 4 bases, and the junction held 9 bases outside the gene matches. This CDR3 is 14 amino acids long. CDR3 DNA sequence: TGTGCCAGCACCCGACAGGGTGCGGGCACTGAAGCTTTCTTT. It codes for CASTRQGAGTEAFF.

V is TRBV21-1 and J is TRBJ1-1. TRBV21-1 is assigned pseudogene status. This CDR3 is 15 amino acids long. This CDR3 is CASSKPRGAITEAFF. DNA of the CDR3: TGTGCCAGCAGCAAGCCCCGGGGGGCGATCACTGAAGCTTTCTTT.

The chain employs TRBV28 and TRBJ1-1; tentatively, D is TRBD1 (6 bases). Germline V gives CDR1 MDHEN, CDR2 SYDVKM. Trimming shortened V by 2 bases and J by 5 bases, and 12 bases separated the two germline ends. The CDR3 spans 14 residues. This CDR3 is CASSLNRARTEAFF. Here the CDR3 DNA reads TGTGCCAGCAGTTTAAACAGGGCGAGGACTGAAGCTTTCTTT. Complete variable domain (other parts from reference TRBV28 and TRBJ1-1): DVKVTQSSRYLVKRTGEKVFLECVQDMDHENMFWYRQDPGLGLRLIYFSYDVKMKEKGDIPEGYSVSREKKERFSLILESASTNQTSMYLCASSLNRARTEAFFGQGTRLTVV.

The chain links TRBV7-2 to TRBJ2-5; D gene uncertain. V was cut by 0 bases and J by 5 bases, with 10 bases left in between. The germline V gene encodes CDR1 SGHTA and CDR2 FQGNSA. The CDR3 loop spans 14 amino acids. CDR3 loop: CASSLARRLETQYF. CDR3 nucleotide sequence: TGTGCCAGCAGCTTAGCCCGTCGTCTTGAGACCCAGTACTTC.

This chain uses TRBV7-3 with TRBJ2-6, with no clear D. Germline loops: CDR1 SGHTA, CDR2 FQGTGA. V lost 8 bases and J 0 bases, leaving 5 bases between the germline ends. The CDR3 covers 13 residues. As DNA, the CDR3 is TGTGCCAGCGCGAGCTCTGGGGCCAACGTCCTGACTTTC. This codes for CASASSGANVLTF.

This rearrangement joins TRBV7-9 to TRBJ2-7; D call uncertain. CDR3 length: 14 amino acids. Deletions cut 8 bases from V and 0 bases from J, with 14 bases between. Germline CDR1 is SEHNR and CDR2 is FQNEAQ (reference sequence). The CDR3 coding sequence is TGTGCCAGCGCACCCCGTGGGTTCTCCTACGAGCAGTACTTC. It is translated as CASAPRGFSYEQYF.

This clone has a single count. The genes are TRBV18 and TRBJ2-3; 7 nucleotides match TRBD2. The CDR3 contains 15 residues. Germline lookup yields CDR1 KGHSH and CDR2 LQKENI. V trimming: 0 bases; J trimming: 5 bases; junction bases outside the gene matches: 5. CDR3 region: CASSPPERGRDTQYF. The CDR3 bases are TGTGCCAGCTCACCACCCGAGCGGGGAAGAGATACGCAGTATTTT.

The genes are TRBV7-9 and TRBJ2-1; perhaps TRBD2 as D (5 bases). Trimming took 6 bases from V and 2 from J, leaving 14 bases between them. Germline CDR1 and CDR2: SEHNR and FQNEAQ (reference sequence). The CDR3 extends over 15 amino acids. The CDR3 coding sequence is TGTGCCAGCAGTCCTGCGGGTGAACCCTACAATGAGCAGTTCTTC. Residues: CASSPAGEPYNEQFF.

The CDR3 loop reads CASTGPTEYGYTF. CDR3 DNA: TGTGCCAGTACCGGGCCGACTGAATATGGCTACACCTTC. This chain links TRBV19 with TRBJ1-2, with no clear D. Germline V gene data show CDR1 as LNHDA and CDR2 as SQIVND (reference sequence). V was shortened by 7 bases and J by 5 bases, with 14 bases between the two germline ends. The CDR3 contains 13 residues.

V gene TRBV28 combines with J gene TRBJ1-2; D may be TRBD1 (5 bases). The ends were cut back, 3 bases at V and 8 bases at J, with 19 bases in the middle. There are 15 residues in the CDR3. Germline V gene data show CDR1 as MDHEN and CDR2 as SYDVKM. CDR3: CASSLGFQGAGGYTF. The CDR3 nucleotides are TGTGCCAGCAGTTTGGGCTTTCAGGGTGCAGGGGGCTACACCTTC.

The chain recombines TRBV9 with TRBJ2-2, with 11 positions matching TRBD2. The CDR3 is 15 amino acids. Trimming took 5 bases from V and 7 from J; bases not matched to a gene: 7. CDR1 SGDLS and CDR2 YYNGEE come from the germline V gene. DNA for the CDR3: TGTGCCAGCAGTTTAGCGGGAGGGCCTAGCGGGGAGCTGTTTTTT. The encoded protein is CASSLAGGPSGELFF.

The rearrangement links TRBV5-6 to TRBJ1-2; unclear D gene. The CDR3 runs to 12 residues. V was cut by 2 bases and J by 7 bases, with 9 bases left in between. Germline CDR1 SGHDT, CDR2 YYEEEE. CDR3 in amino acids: CASSFYELGYTF. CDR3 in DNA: TGTGCCAGCAGCTTTTATGAACTTGGCTACACCTTC.

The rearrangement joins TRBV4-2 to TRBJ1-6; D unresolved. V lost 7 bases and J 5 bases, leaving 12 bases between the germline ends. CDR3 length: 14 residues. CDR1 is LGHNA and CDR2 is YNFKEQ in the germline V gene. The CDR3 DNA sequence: TGTGCCAGCAACTCGGTCGGAGATAATTCACCCCTCCACTTT. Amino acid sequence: CASNSVGDNSPLHF.

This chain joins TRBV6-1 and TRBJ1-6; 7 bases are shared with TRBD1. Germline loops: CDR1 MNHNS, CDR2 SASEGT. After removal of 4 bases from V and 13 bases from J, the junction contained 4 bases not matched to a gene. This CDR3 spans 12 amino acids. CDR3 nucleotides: TGTGCCAGCAGTGGTCGACAGGGCCCCCTCCACTTT. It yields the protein CASSGRQGPLHF.

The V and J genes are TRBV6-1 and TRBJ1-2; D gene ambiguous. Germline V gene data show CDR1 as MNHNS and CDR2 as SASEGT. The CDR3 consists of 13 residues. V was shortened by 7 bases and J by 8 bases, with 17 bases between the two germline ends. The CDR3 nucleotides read TGTGCCAGCATCCCTAGGCCCGCCGCGGGCTACACCTTC. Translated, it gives CASIPRPAAGYTF.

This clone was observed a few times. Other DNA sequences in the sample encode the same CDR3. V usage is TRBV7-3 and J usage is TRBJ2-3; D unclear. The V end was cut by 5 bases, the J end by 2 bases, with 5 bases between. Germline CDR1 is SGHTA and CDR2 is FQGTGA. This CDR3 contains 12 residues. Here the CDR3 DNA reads TGTGCCAGCAGCGACTTCACAGATACGCAGTATTTT. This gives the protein CASSDFTDTQYF.

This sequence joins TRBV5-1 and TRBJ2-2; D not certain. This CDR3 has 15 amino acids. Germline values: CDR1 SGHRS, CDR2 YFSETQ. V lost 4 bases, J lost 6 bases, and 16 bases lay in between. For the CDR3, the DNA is TGCGCCAGCAGCCGAAATGGGAATCGGGCCGGGGAGCTGTTTTTT. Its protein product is CASSRNGNRAGELFF.

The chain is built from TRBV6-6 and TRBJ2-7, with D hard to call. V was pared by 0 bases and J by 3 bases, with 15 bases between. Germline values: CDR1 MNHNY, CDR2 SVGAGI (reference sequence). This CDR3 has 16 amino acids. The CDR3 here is CASSYSRSEDLYEQYV. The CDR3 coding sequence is TGTGCCAGCAGTTACTCGAGATCCGAGGACCTCTACGAGCAGTACGTC.

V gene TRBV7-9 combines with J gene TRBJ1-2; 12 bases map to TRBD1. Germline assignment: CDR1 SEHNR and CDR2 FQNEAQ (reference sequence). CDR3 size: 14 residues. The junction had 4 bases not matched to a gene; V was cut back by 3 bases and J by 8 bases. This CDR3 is CASSLSGTGGGYTF. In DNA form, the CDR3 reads TGTGCCAGCAGCTTGTCCGGGACAGGGGGCGGCTACACCTTC.

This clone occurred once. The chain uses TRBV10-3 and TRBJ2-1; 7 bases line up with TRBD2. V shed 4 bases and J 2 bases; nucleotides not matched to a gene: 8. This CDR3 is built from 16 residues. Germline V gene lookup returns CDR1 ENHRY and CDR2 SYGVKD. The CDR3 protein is CAISGMTSRPYNEQFF. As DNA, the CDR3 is TGTGCCATCAGTGGGATGACTAGCAGACCCTACAATGAGCAGTTCTTC.

CDR3 coding DNA: TGTGCCAGCAGCGTAGGGGACCGCCGCTACGAGCAGTACTTC. It translates to CASSVGDRRYEQYF. V and J are TRBV9 and TRBJ2-7; TRBD1 or TRBD2 may be the D gene (5 bases each). Trimming shortened V by 0 bases and J by 3 bases, and 10 bases separated the two germline ends. CDR3 size: 14 residues. Germline values: CDR1 SGDLS, CDR2 YYNGEE.

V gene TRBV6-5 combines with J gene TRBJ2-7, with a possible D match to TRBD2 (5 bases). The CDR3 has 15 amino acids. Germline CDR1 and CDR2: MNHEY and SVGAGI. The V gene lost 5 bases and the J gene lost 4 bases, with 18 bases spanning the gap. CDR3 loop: CASSPGLGSGYEQYF. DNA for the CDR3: TGTGCCAGCAGTCCCGGTCTGGGGTCGGGGTACGAGCAGTACTTC.

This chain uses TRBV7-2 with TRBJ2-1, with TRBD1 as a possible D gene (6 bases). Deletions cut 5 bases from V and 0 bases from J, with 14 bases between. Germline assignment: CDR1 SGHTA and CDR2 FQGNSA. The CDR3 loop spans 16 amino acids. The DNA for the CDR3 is TGTGCCAGCAGCAAGCGACAGGAGAGCTCCTACAATGAGCAGTTCTTC. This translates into CASSKRQESSYNEQFF.

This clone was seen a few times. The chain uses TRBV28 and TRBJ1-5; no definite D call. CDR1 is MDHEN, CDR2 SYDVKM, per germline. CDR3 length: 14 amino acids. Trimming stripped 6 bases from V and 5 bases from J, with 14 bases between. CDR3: CASSPASFHQPQHF. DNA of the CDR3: TGTGCCAGCAGCCCGGCAAGCTTCCATCAGCCCCAGCATTTT. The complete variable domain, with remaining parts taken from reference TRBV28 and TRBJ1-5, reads DVKVTQSSRYLVKRTGEKVFLECVQDMDHENMFWYRQDPGLGLRLIYFSYDVKMKEKGDIPEGYSVSREKKERFSLILESASTNQTSMYLCASSPASFHQPQHFGDGTRLSIL.

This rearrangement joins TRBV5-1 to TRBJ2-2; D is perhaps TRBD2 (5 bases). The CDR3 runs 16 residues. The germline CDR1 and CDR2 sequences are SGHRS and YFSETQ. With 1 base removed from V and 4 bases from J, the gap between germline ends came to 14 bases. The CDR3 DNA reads TGCGCCAGCAGCTTGTCCAGCGGCCCCGGCACCGGGGAGCTGTTTTTT. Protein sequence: CASSLSSGPGTGELFF.